A single sample is the source of the 9 T cell receptor beta chains below, sequenced in a study of shared clonotypes between healthy human individuals. Assay used: immunoSEQ multiplex PCR; TCRdb lists only in-frame clones, some missing. Of 2,500,000 or so clones listed, 93% are singletons. What was sequenced was naive CD4+ T cells from PBMCs. Subset noted: CD45RA+ positively selected. Every receptor here comes from a man in his late teens or twenties in good health. Some clones in this sample may be carry-over from other donors' samples.

This clone was counted once. This chain joins TRBV6-1 and TRBJ2-7, with 9 positions matching TRBD1. V shed 8 bases, J shed 4 bases, and the junction held 6 bases outside the gene matches. The CDR3 consists of 13 residues. CDR1 and CDR2 (germline): MNHNS, SASEGT. CDR3 in DNA: TGTGCCAGCGGGGGGACAGGGACTTACGAGCAGTACTTC. Protein sequence: CASGGTGTYEQYF.

On this clone: Additional DNA sequences in this sample encode the identical CDR3. The chain couples TRBV5-1 to TRBJ2-2; D gene ambiguous. Deletions cut 0 bases from V and 0 bases from J, with 3 bases between. The CDR3 extends over 14 amino acids. Germline V gene sequence: CDR1 SGHRS, CDR2 YFSETQ. The CDR3 DNA follows: TGCGCCAGCAGCTTGGACTCGAACACCGGGGAGCTGTTTTTT. Its translation: CASSLDSNTGELFF.

This chain joins TRBV10-3 and TRBJ2-1; 13 bases match TRBD2. Trimming took 6 bases from V and 4 from J; bases not matched to a gene: 6. The length of the CDR3 is 16 residues. The V gene's germline CDR1 is ENHRY and CDR2 SYGVKD. The CDR3 spells CAISPGTSGEYNEQFF. As DNA, the CDR3 is TGTGCCATCAGCCCCGGGACTAGCGGGGAATACAATGAGCAGTTCTTC.

The V call is TRBV5-1, the J call TRBJ1-2; D gene uncertain. The V end was cut by 7 bases, the J end by 4 bases, with 17 bases between. Germline V CDR1 and CDR2: SGHRS, YFSETQ. This CDR3 region has 14 residues. CDR3 region: CASGLPQESYGYTF. In DNA, the CDR3 is TGCGCCAGCGGACTACCCCAGGAGTCCTATGGCTACACCTTC.

The V and J genes are TRBV7-8 and TRBJ2-2; D is ambiguous. V was clipped by 5 bases and J by 4 bases, with 14 bases between them. This CDR3 region has 15 residues. CDR1 and CDR2 from the germline V gene are SGHVS and FQNEAQ. The CDR3 nucleotides read TGTGCCAGCAGCCGTGACGCTCCGCTCACCGGGGAGCTGTTTTTT. This codes for CASSRDAPLTGELFF.

This rearrangement joins TRBV14 to TRBJ2-1; D not certain. The length of the CDR3 is 15 residues. V lost 5 bases and J lost 1, with 12 bases in between. Germline V lookup: CDR1 SGHDN, CDR2 FVKESK. The CDR3 here is CASSAPRTSYNEQFF. The CDR3 DNA is TGTGCCAGCAGCGCCCCTCGGACGTCCTACAATGAGCAGTTCTTC.

CDR3 in DNA: TGTGCCAGCAGGGGGGGGAAGACTGAAGCTTTCTTT. This sequence encodes CASRGGKTEAFF. The J gene is TRBJ1-1, the V gene TRBV2; TRBD1 might be the D (5 bases). The germline CDR1 and CDR2 sequences are SNHLY and FYNNEI. This CDR3 has 12 amino acids. V lost 6 bases, J lost 5 bases, and 10 bases lay in between.

The sample holds one count of this clone. This sequence joins TRBV28 and TRBJ2-6; D is undetermined. CDR1 MDHEN and CDR2 SYDVKM come from the germline V gene. This CDR3 spans 15 amino acids. V gave up 5 bases and J gave up 2 bases, with 10 bases separating them. CDR3 nucleotides: TGTGCCAGCAGTCCCCTTTACCCTGGGGCCAACGTCCTGACTTTC. Protein product: CASSPLYPGANVLTF.

Points on this clone: Distinct nucleotide sequences in the sample also encode this CDR3. The V gene is TRBV5-1, the J gene TRBJ2-7; 9 bases are a match to TRBD2. V dropped 0 bases and J dropped 2; count of bases not matched to a gene: 3. CDR3 length: 15 residues. CDR1 is SGHRS, CDR2 YFSETQ, per germline. As DNA, the CDR3 is TGCGCCAGCAGCTTGGGCGCGGGAGGGACCTACGAGCAGTACTTC. This sequence encodes CASSLGAGGTYEQYF.